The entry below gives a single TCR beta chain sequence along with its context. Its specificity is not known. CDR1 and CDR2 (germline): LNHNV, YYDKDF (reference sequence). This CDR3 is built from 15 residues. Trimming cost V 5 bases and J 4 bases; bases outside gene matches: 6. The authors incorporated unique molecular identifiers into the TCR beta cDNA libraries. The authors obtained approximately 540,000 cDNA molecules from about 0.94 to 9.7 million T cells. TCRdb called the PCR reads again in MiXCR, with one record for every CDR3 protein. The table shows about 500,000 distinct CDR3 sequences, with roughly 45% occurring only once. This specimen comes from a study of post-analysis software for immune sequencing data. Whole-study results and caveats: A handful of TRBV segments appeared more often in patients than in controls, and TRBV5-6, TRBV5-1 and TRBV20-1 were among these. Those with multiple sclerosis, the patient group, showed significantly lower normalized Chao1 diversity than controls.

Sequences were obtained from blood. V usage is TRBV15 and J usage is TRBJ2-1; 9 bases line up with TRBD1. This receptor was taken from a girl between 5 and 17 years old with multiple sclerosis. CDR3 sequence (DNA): TGTGCCACCAGCCTCCGGGACAGGGAATACAATGAGCAGTTCTTC. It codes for CATSLRDREYNEQFF.